This T cell receptor (beta chain) appears in the sequencing data of a study of blood T cell repertoires in COVID-19. Study information: PBMCs, B-cell-depleted T cells, or T cells provided the cDNA or gDNA that made up the material.

Trimming removed 5 bases at V and 3 bases at J, with 14 bases between. Germline CDR1 is SGHRS and CDR2 is YFSETQ. There are 14 residues in the CDR3. Original handling: Amplifying reference gene primers gave estimates of nucleated cell counts. Clones were sequenced by immunoSEQ multiplex PCR, and TCRdb holds only the in-frame ones, with some missing. V and J calls and clone size follow that table, whereas D and trimming were derived from the DNA. Of a few hundred thousand clones in the sample, approximately 88% are singletons; the top ten hold roughly 10%. The sequencing input was peripheral blood. The sequence was obtained from a woman between 70 and 85 years old with COVID-19, enrolled during active disease. The gene calls are TRBV5-1 and TRBJ1-1; D possibly corresponds to TRBD1 (6 bases). The CDR3 sequence is CASRKQGIDTEAFF. CDR3 nucleotide sequence: TGCGCCAGCAGGAAACAGGGTATAGACACTGAAGCTTTCTTT.